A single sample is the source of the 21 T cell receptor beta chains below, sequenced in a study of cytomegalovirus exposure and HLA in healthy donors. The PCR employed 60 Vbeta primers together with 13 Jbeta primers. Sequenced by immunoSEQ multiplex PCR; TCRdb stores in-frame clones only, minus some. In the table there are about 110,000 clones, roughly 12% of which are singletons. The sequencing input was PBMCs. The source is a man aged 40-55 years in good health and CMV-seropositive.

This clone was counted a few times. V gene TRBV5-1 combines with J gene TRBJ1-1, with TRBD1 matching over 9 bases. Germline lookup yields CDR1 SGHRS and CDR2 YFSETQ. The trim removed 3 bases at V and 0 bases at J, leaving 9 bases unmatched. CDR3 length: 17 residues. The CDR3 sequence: CASSWTGTGLLNTEAFF. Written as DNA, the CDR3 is TGCGCCAGCAGCTGGACCGGGACAGGGCTATTGAACACTGAAGCTTTCTTT.

In DNA, the CDR3 is TGTGCCAGCAGCTTTACGACTAGAGGACCACAAGAGACCCAGTACTTC. Residues: CASSFTTRGPQETQYF. This chain uses TRBV5-4 with TRBJ2-5; perhaps TRBD2 as D (6 bases). Deletions cut 2 bases from V and 2 bases from J, with 16 bases between. CDR1 SGHNT and CDR2 YYREEE come from the germline V gene (reference sequence). This CDR3 contains 16 residues.

The CDR3 region has the DNA TGTGCCAGCAGCGCCCGGACTAGCGGGATAACAACTGACGAGCAGTACTTC. Amino acids: CASSARTSGITTDEQYF. The chain uses TRBV7-2 and TRBJ2-7; the match to TRBD2 covers 12 bases. Germline values: CDR1 SGHTA, CDR2 FQGNSA. This CDR3 has 17 amino acids. Losses at the gene ends were 5 bases for V and 5 bases for J; bases not matched to a gene: 13.

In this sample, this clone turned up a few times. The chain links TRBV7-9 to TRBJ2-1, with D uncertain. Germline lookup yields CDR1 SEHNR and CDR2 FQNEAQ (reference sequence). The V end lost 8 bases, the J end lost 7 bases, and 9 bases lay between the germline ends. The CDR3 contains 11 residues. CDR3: CASGEFNEQFF. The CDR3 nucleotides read TGTGCCAGCGGAGAATTTAATGAGCAGTTCTTC.

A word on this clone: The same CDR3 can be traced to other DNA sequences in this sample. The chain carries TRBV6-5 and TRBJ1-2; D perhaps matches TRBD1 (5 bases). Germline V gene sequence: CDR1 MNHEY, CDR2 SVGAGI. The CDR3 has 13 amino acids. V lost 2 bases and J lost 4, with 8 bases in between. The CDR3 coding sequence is TGTGCCAGCAGTTACGGGGGGGGCTATGGCTACACCTTC. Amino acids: CASSYGGGYGYTF.

The CDR3 region has the DNA TGTGCCAGCAGCTTAGCAGGGTACCAAGAGACCCAGTACTTC. This translates into CASSLAGYQETQYF. This chain uses TRBV11-2 with TRBJ2-5, with D perhaps matching TRBD1 (5 bases). The CDR3 consists of 14 residues. V was pared by 1 base and J by 0 bases, with 6 bases between. The germline V gene encodes CDR1 SGHAT and CDR2 FQNNGV.

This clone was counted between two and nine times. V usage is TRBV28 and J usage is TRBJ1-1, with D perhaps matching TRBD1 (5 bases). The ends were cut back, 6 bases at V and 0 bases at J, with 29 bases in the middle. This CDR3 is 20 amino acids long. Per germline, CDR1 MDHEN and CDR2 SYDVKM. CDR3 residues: CASRYTTVGRQGLMNTEAFF. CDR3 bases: TGTGCCAGCAGGTACACGACCGTCGGTAGGCAGGGCCTCATGAACACTGAAGCTTTCTTT.

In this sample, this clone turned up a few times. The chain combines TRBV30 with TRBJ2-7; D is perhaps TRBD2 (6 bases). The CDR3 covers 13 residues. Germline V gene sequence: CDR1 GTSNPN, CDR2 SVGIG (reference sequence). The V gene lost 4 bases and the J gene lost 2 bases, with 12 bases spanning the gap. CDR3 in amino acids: CAWNRDSTYEQYF. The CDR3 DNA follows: TGTGCCTGGAACCGGGACTCAACCTACGAGCAGTACTTC. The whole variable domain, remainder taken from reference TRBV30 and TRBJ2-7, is SQTIHQWPATLVQPVGSPLSLECTVEGTSNPNLYWYRQAAGRGLQLLFYSVGIGQISSEVPQNLSASRPQDRQFILSSKKLLLSDSGFYLCAWNRDSTYEQYFGPGTRLTVT.

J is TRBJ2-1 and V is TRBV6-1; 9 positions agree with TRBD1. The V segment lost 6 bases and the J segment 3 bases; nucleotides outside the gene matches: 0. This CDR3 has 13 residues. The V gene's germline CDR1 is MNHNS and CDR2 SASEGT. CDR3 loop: CASRGQGYNEQFF. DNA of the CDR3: TGTGCCAGCAGGGGACAGGGCTACAATGAGCAGTTCTTC.

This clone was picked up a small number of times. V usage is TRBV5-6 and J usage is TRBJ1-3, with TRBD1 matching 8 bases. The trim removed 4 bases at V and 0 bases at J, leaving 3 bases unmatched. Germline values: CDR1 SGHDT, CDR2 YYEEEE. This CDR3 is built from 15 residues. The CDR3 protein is CASSPGTGSGNTIYF. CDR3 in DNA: TGTGCCAGCAGCCCAGGGACAGGCTCTGGAAACACCATATATTTT.

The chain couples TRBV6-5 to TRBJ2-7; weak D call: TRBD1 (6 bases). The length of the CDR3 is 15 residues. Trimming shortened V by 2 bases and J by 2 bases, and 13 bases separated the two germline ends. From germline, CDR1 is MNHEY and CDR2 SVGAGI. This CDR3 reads CASSYSRDTTYEQYF. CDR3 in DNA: TGTGCCAGCAGTTACAGTCGGGACACTACCTACGAGCAGTACTTC.

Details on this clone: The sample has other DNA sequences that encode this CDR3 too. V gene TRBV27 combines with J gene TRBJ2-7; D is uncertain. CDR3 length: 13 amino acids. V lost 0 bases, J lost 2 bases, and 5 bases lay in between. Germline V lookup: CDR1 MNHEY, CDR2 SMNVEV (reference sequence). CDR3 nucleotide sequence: TGTGCCAGCAGTTTATCCCTAACCTACGAGCAGTACTTC. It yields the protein CASSLSLTYEQYF.

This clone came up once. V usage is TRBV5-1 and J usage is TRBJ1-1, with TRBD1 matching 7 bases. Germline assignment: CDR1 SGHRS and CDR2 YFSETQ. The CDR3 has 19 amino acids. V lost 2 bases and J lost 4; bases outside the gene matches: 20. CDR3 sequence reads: CASSFWGSTARDRATEAFF. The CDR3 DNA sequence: TGCGCCAGCAGCTTTTGGGGATCCACCGCTCGAGACAGGGCCACTGAAGCTTTCTTT.

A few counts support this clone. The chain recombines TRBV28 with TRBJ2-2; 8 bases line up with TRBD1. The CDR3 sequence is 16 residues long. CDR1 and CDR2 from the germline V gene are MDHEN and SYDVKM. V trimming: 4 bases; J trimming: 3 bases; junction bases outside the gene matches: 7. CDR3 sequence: CASSSRTGRHTGELFF. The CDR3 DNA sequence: TGTGCCAGCAGTTCCAGGACAGGGCGGCACACCGGGGAGCTGTTTTTT.

The CDR3 bases are TGTGCCAGCAGCTCGGCGGCCTACTACGAGCAGTACTTC. Translation gives CASSSAAYYEQYF. The gene calls are TRBV28 and TRBJ2-7; D ambiguous. The CDR3 is made up of 13 amino acids. Deletions cut 6 bases from V and 3 bases from J, with 12 bases between. In germline, CDR1 is MDHEN, CDR2 SYDVKM.

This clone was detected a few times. The CDR3, as DNA: TGTGCCAGCAGTTACAACTCTGGCACAGATACGCAGTATTTT. This codes for CASSYNSGTDTQYF. The chain employs TRBV6-5 and TRBJ2-3; D not certain. Trimming took off 2 bases at V and 1 base at J, with 7 bases between the two ends. From germline, CDR1 is MNHEY and CDR2 SVGAGI. The CDR3 extends over 14 amino acids.

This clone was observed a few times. The DNA of the CDR3 is TGTGCCAGCAGCTTGTACACAGACTATAGCAATCAGCCCCAGCATTTT. It is translated as CASSLYTDYSNQPQHF. The rearrangement uses TRBV5-8 and TRBJ1-5; D is undetermined. CDR1 and CDR2 (germline): SGHTS, YDEGEE. The CDR3 sequence is 16 residues long. V lost 1 base to trimming and J lost 0 bases, with 11 bases between them.

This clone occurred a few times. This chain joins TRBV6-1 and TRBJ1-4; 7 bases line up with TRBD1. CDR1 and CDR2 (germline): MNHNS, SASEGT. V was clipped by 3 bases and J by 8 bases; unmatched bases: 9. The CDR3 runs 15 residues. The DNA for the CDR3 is TGTGCCAGCAGTGAGGGGACAGCGGGGGTGGAAAAACTGTTTTTT. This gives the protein CASSEGTAGVEKLFF.

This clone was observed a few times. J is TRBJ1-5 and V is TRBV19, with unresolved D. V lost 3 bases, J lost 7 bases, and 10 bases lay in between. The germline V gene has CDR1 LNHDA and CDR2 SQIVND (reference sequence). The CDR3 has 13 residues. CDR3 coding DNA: TGTGCCAGTAGTATTGGCCGTGGCCAGCCCCAGCATTTT. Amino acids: CASSIGRGQPQHF.

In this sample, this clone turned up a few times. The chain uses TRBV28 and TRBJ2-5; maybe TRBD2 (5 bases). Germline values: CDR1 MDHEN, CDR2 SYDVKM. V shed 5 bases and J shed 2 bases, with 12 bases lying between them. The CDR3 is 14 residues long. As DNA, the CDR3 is TGTGCCAGCAGTAGGAGACGAGGGCAAGAGACCCAGTACTTC. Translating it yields CASSRRRGQETQYF.

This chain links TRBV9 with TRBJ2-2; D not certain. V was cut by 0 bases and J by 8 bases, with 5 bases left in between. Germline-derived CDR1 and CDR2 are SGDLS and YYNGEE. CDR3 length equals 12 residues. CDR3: CASSVVSGELFF. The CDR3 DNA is TGTGCCAGCAGCGTAGTATCGGGGGAGCTGTTTTTT.